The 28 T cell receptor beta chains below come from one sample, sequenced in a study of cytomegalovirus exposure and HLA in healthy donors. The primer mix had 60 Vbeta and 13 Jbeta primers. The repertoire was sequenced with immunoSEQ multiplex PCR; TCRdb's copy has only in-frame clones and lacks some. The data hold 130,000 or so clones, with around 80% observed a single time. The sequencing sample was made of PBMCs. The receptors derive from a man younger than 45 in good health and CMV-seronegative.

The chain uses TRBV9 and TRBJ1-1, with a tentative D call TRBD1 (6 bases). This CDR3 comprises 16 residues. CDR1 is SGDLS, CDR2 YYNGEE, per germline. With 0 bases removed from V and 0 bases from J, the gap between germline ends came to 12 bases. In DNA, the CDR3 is TGTGCCAGCAGCGTAGGACTGGACAGTATGAACACTGAAGCTTTCTTT. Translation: CASSVGLDSMNTEAFF.

CDR3 sequence reads: CASSDPDRLETQYF. The DNA for the CDR3 is TGTGCCAGCAGCGACCCGGACAGGTTGGAGACCCAGTACTTC. The rearrangement uses TRBV9 and TRBJ2-5, with 7 positions matching TRBD1. The CDR3 is 14 amino acids. The junction had 7 bases not matched to a gene; V was cut back by 3 bases and J by 5 bases. Germline lookup yields CDR1 SGDLS and CDR2 YYNGEE.

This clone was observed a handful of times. CDR3: CAISESGQGYEQYF. The CDR3 DNA reads TGTGCCATCAGTGAGTCGGGACAGGGATACGAGCAGTACTTC. The chain carries TRBV10-3 and TRBJ2-7, with 9 positions matching TRBD1. Germline lookup yields CDR1 ENHRY and CDR2 SYGVKD. The length of the CDR3 is 14 residues. The trim removed 0 bases at V and 4 bases at J, leaving 1 base unmatched.

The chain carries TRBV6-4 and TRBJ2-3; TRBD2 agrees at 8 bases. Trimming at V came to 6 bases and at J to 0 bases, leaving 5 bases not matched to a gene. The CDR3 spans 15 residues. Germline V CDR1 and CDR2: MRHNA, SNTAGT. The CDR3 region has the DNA TGTGCCAGCAGCTCGACTAGCGATAGCACAGATACGCAGTATTTT. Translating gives CASSSTSDSTDTQYF.

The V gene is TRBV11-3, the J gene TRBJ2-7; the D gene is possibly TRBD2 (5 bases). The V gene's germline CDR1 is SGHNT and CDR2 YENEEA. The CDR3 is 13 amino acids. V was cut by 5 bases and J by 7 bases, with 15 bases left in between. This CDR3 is CASSTHPGGEQYF. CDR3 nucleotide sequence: TGTGCCAGCAGCACCCACCCGGGCGGGGAGCAGTACTTC.

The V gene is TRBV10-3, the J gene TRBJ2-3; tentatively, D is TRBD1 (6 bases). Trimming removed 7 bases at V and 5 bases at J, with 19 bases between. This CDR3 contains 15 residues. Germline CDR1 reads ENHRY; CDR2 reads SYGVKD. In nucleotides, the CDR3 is TGTGCCATCACCACCTTCCTAGGGGGTATAGATACGCAGTATTTT. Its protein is CAITTFLGGIDTQYF.

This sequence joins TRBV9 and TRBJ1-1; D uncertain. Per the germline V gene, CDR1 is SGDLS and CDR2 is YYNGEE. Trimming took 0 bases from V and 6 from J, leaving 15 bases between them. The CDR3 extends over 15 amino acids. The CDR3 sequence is CASSVASRAGAEAFF. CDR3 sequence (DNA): TGTGCCAGCAGCGTAGCTTCGAGGGCTGGAGCTGAAGCTTTCTTT.

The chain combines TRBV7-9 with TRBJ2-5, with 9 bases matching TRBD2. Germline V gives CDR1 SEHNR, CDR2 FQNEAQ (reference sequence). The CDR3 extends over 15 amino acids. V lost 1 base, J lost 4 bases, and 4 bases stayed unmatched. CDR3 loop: CASSLVLAGGETQYF. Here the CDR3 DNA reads TGTGCCAGCAGCTTAGTACTAGCGGGCGGAGAGACCCAGTACTTC.

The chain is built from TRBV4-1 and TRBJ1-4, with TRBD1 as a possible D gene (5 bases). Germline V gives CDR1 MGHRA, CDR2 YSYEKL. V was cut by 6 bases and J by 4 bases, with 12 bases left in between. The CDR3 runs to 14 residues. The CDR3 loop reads CASSPRQRNEKLFF. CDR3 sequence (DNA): TGCGCCAGCAGTCCCAGACAGCGTAATGAAAAACTGTTTTTT.

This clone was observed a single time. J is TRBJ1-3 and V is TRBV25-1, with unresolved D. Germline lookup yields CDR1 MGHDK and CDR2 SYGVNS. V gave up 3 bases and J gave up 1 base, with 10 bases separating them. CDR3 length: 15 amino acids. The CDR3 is CASSDRGSSGNTIYF. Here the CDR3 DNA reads TGTGCCAGCAGTGACCGGGGATCGTCTGGAAACACCATATATTTT.

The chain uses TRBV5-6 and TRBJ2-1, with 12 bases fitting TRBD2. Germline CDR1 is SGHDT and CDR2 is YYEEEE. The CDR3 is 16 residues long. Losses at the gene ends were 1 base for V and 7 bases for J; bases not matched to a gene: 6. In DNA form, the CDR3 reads TGTGCCAGCAGCTTGCTAGCGGGGGGGCCAAGTAATGAGCAGTTCTTC. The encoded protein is CASSLLAGGPSNEQFF. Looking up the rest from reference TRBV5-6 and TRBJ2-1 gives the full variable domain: DAGVTQSPTHLIKTRGQQVTLRCSPKSGHDTVSWYQQALGQGPQFIFQYYEEEERQRGNFPDRFSGHQFPNYSSELNVNALLLGDSALYLCASSLLAGGPSNEQFFGPGTRLTVL.

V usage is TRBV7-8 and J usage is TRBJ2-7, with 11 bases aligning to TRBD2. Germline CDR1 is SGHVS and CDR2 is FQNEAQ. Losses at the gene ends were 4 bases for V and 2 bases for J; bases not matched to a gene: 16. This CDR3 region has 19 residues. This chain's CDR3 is CASSSPGLAGNKSTYEQYF. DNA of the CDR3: TGTGCCAGCAGCTCTCCAGGACTAGCGGGCAACAAAAGCACCTACGAGCAGTACTTC.

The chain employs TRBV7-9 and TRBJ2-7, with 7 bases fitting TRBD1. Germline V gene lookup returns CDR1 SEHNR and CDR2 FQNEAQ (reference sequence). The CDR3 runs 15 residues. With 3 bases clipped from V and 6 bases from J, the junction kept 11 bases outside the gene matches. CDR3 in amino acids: CASSFYRGPTSEQYF. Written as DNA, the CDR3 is TGTGCCAGCAGCTTTTACAGGGGCCCGACCTCCGAGCAGTACTTC.

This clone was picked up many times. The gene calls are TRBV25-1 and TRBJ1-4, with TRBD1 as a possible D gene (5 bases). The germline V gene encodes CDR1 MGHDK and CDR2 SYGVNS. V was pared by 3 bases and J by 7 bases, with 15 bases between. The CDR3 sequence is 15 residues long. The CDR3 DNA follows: TGTGCCAGCAGTGATAGAGGACACTTTGGTGAAAAACTGTTTTTT. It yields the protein CASSDRGHFGEKLFF.

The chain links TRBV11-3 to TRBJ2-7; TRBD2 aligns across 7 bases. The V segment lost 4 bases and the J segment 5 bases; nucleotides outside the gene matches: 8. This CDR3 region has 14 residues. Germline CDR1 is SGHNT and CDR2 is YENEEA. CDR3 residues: CASSSGGNSNEQYF. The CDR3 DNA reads TGTGCCAGCAGCTCGGGGGGTAACTCTAACGAGCAGTACTTC.

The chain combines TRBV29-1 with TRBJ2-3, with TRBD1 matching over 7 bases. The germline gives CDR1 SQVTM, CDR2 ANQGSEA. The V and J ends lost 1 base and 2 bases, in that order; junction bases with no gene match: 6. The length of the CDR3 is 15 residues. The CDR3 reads CSVEGTDRSTDTQYF. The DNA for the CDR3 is TGCAGCGTTGAAGGCACGGACAGGTCCACAGATACGCAGTATTTT.

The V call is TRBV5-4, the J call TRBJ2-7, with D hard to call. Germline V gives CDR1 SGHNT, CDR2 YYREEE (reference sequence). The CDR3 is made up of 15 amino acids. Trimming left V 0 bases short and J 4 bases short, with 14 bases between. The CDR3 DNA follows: TGTGCCAGCAGCTTGGCGGGTGGCAAGAAGTACGAGCAGTACTTC. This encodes CASSLAGGKKYEQYF.

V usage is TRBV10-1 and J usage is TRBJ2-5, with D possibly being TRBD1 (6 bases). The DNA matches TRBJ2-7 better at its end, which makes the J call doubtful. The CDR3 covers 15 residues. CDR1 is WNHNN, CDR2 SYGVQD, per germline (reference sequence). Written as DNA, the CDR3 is TGCGCCAGCGAACGATTTAAGGGGGTCCCCTACGAGCAGTACTTC. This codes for CASERFKGVPYEQYF.

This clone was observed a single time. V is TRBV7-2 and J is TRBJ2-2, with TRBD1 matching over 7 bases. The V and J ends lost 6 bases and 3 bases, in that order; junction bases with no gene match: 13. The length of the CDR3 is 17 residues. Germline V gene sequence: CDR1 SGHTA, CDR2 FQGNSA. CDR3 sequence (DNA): TGTGCCAGCAGTACTCCCATACAGGGGATCGACACCGGGGAGCTGTTTTTT. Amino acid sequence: CASSTPIQGIDTGELFF.

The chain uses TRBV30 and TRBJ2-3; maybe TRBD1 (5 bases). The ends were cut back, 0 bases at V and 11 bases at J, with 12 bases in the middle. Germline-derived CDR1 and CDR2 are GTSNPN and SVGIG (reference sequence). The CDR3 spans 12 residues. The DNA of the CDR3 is TGTGCCTGGAGTGTAGGGGTCAGGGTGCAGTATTTT. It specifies CAWSVGVRVQYF. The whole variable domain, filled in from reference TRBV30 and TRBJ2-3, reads SQTIHQWPATLVQPVGSPLSLECTVEGTSNPNLYWYRQAAGRGLQLLFYSVGIGQISSEVPQNLSASRPQDRQFILSSKKLLLSDSGFYLCAWSVGVRVQYFGPGTRLTVL.

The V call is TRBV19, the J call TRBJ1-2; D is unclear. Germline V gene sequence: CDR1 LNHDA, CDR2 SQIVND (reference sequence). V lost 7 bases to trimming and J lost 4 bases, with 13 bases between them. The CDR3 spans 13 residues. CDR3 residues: CASTSVGSYGYTF. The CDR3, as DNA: TGTGCCAGTACCTCCGTGGGGAGCTATGGCTACACCTTC.

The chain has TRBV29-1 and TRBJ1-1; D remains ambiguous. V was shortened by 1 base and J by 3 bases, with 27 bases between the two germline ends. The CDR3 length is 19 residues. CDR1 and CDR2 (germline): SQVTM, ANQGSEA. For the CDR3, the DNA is TGCAGCGTTGAAGCCTTTCGAGAGGCAGCAAAAGTTCCTCACACTGAAGCTTTCTTT. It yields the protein CSVEAFREAAKVPHTEAFF.

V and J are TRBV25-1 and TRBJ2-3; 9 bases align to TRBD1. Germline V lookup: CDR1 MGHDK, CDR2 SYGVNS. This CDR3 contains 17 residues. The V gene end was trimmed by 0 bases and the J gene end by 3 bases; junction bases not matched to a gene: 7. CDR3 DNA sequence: TGTGCCAGCAGTGAATATGGACAGGGGACCTGGACAGATACGCAGTATTTT. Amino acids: CASSEYGQGTWTDTQYF.

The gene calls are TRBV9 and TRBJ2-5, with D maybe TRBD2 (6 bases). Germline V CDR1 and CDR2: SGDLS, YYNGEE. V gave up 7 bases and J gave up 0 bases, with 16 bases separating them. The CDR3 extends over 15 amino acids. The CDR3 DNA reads TGTGCCAGCCGACCTTTGCTAGCGCACCAAGAGACCCAGTACTTC. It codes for CASRPLLAHQETQYF.

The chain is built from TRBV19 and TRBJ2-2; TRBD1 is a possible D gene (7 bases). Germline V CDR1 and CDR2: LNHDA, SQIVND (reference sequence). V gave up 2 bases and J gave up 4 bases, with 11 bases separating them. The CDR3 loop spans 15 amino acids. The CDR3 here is CASSISGGITGELFF. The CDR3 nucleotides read TGTGCCAGTAGTATATCAGGGGGGATCACCGGGGAGCTGTTTTTT.

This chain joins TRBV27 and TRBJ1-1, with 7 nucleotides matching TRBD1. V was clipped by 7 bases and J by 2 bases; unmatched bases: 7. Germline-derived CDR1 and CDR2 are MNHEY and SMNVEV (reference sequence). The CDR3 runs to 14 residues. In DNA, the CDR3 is TGTGCCAGCATGAAGGACAGGCTAAACACTGAAGCTTTCTTT. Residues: CASMKDRLNTEAFF.

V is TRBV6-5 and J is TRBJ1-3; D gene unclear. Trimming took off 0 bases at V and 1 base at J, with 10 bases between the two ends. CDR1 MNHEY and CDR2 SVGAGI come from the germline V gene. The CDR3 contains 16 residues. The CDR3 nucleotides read TGTGCCAGCAGTTACTCGATTAGAGGATCTGGAAACACCATATATTTT. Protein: CASSYSIRGSGNTIYF.

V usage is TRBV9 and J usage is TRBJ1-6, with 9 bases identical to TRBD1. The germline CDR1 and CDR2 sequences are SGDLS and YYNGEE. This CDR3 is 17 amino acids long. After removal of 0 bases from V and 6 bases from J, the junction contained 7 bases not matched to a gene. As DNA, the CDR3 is TGTGCCAGCAGCGTAGTGGGGGGACAGGGTCGTAATTCACCCCTCCACTTT. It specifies CASSVVGGQGRNSPLHF. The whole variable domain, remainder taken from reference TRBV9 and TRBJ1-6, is DSGVTQTPKHLITATGQRVTLRCSPRSGDLSVYWYQQSLDQGLQFLIQYYNGEERAKGNILERFSAQQFPDLHSELNLSSLELGDSALYFCASSVVGGQGRNSPLHFGNGTRLTVT.